The clone carrying this T cell receptor beta chain was picked up a small number of times. The antigen is unknown. Central memory, naive, regulatory and stem cell-like memory CD4+ cells were sorted by CD45RO/CCR7/CD25/CD127/CD95/CD27. Losses at the gene ends were 0 bases for V and 7 bases for J; bases not matched to a gene: 8. The CDR3 covers 15 residues. CDR1 and CDR2 from the germline V gene are SGHRS and YFSETQ. The sequenced template was cDNA made from the entire isolated RNA. Libraries were prepared by immunoSEQ multiplex PCR; TCRdb keeps only in-frame clonotypes and omits some of them. In the table there are over 500,000 clones, 15% to 19% of which are singletons. The sample originates from a study of beta chain features in type 1 diabetes. Study-level findings and limits: Researchers cautioned that cDNA sequencing could over-represent cells with high TCR expression. Moderate but significant shortening of TCRB CDR3s was recorded in all four CD4+ subsets from Type 1 diabetes patients. Within patients, naive, central memory and Treg TCRB repertoires seemed more similar than within healthy donors.

The sequence derives from a man between 18 and 35 years old in good health. Sequenced input: naive CD4+ T cells from blood. This chain joins TRBV5-1 and TRBJ2-5; 8 positions match TRBD2. The CDR3 DNA follows: TGCGCCAGCAGCTTGGACGGGGGGGCCGTAGGGACCCAGTACTTC. This translates into CASSLDGGAVGTQYF.